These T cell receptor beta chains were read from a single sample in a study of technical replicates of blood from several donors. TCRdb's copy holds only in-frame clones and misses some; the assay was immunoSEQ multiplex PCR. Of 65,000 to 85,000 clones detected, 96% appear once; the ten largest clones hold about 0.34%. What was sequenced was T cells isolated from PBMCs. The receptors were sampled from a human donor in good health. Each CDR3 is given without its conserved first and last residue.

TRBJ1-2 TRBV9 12 ASSLETGVYGYT
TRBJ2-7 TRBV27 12 ASSTLGGTYEQY
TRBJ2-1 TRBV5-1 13 ASRVASGSLNEQF
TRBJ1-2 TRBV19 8 ASKAKGYT
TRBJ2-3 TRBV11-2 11 ASVRDSHDTQY
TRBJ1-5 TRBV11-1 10 ASSLENGPQH
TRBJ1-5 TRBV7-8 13 ASSRDVRVGQPQH
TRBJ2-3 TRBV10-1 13 ASSETRTSADTQY
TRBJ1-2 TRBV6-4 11 ASSDLQEYGYT
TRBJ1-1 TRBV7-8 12 ASSLPGQATEAF
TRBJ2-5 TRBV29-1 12 STSGTGGIETQY